These T cell receptor beta chains were read from a single sample in a study of prognosis after radiotherapy for stage I lung cancer. TCRdb called the multiplex PCR reads again in MiXCR, with one record for every CDR3 protein. The sample lists about 20,000 distinct CDR3 sequences; around 40% were seen once. This specimen consisted of PBMCs, obtained before or after stereotactic body radiation therapy (not recorded which). Every receptor here comes from a donor over 45 with non-small cell lung cancer. CDR3s include the opening cysteine and the closing phenylalanine or tryptophan. Each record gives: V gene, clone size, J gene, D gene, CDR3 protein, CDR3 DNA. D genes are given only for firm matches. The size field is filled for only some rows; it gives once, few, many or a size class.

V: TRBV20-1
size: -
J: TRBJ2-2
D: TRBD2
CDR3: CSALGTSGMVTGELFF
DNA: TGCAGTGCACTGGGGACTAGCGGGATGGTAACCGGGGAGCTGTTTTTT

V: TRBV27
size: many
J: TRBJ1-2
D: -
CDR3: CASSLSRGSDGYTF
DNA: TGCGCCAGCAGTTTGAGCAGGGGATCAGATGGCTACACCTTC

V: TRBV12-3/TRBV12-4
size: many
J: TRBJ1-4
D: TRBD1
CDR3: CASSFDMGDREKLFF
DNA: TGTGCCAGCAGCTTCGACATGGGGGACAGAGAAAAACTGTTTTTT

V: TRBV20-1
size: many
J: TRBJ1-1
D: TRBD1
CDR3: CSALDRGATEAFF
DNA: TGCAGTGCTCTAGACAGGGGGGCAACTGAAGCTTTCTTT

V: TRBV5-1
size: -
J: TRBJ1-1
D: TRBD1
CDR3: CASSFDLRTGMNTEAFF
DNA: TGCGCCAGCAGCTTTGACCTCAGGACAGGGATGAACACTGAAGCTTTCTTT

V: TRBV18
size: many
J: TRBJ2-2
D: -
CDR3: CASSPQGSGELFF
DNA: TGTGCCAGCTCGCCTCAGGGTTCCGGGGAGCTGTTTTTT

V: TRBV30
size: many
J: TRBJ2-1
D: -
CDR3: CAWRGRSALYNEQFF
DNA: TGTGCCTGGAGAGGGCGTAGCGCCCTTTACAATGAGCAGTTCTTC

V: TRBV20-1
size: many
J: TRBJ2-5
D: -
CDR3: CSGVRSGQETQYF
DNA: TGCAGTGGTGTGAGGAGCGGTCAAGAGACCCAGTACTTC

V: TRBV27
size: -
J: TRBJ1-5
D: -
CDR3: CASSLYGGEFNQPQHF
DNA: TGTGCCAGCAGTTTATACGGGGGGGAGTTTAATCAGCCCCAGCATTTT

V: TRBV11-3
size: many
J: TRBJ2-5
D: -
CDR3: CASSLRLETQYF
DNA: TGTGCCAGCAGCCTACGCCTAGAGACCCAGTACTTC

V: TRBV6-1
size: many
J: TRBJ1-2
D: TRBD1
CDR3: CASRPDREWKGYTF
DNA: TGTGCCAGCAGACCAGACAGGGAATGGAAAGGCTACACCTTC

V: TRBV5-1
size: medium-sized
J: TRBJ1-2
D: -
CDR3: CASSSGLGGVYYGYTF
DNA: TGCGCCAGCAGCTCTGGACTGGGTGGGGTGTACTATGGCTACACCTTC

V: TRBV10-2
size: many
J: TRBJ2-2
D: -
CDR3: CASSENPLYLADNTGELFF
DNA: TGCGCCAGCAGTGAGAACCCACTTTATTTAGCGGATAACACCGGGGAGCTGTTTTTT

V: TRBV6-1
size: many
J: TRBJ1-3
D: -
CDR3: CASSVSGDSGNTIYF
DNA: TGTGCCAGCAGTGTTTCAGGGGACTCTGGAAACACCATATATTTT

V: TRBV24-1
size: many
J: TRBJ1-2
D: -
CDR3: CATSGTGDYGYTF
DNA: TGTGCCACCAGTGGTACAGGAGACTATGGCTACACCTTC

V: TRBV19
size: -
J: TRBJ1-2
D: -
CDR3: CASSKGNEDGYTF
DNA: TGTGCCAGTAGTAAAGGAAACGAGGATGGCTACACCTTC

V: TRBV6-2/TRBV6-3
size: once
J: TRBJ1-3
D: -
CDR3: CASSPPVAGNTIYF
DNA: TGTGCCAGCAGTCCCCCTGTGGCTGGAAACACCATATATTTT

V: TRBV18
size: many
J: TRBJ2-1
D: TRBD1
CDR3: CASSLSRQGGQGEQFF
DNA: TGTGCCAGCTCACTCTCCCGACAGGGCGGGCAGGGAGAGCAGTTCTTC

V: TRBV5-1
size: -
J: TRBJ1-2
D: -
CDR3: CASSWGLADGERGYTF
DNA: TGCGCCAGCAGCTGGGGATTAGCGGACGGGGAGCGAGGCTACACCTTC

V: TRBV5-1
size: -
J: TRBJ2-1
D: TRBD2
CDR3: CASSLNGLAAKQFF
DNA: TGCGCCAGCAGCTTGAATGGACTAGCGGCCAAGCAGTTCTTC

V: TRBV28
size: many
J: TRBJ2-2
D: -
CDR3: CASTMNNGELFF
DNA: TGTGCCAGCACCATGAATAACGGGGAGCTGTTTTTT

V: TRBV24-1
size: many
J: TRBJ1-5
D: -
CDR3: CATSDGGGGRQPQHF
DNA: TGTGCCACCAGTGACGGGGGGGGGGGGCGCCAGCCCCAGCATTTT

V: TRBV20-1
size: many
J: TRBJ1-6
D: TRBD1
CDR3: CSARQGVNSPLHF
DNA: TGCAGTGCTAGACAGGGGGTAAATTCACCCCTCCACTTT

V: TRBV10-3
size: -
J: TRBJ1-1
D: -
CDR3: CAISGGWGGNTEAFF
DNA: TGTGCCATCAGCGGAGGGTGGGGGGGGAACACTGAAGCTTTCTTT

V: TRBV24-1
size: many
J: TRBJ2-5
D: -
CDR3: CATSDPSADRQETQYF
DNA: TGTGCCACCAGTGACCCCAGTGCGGACAGACAAGAGACCCAGTACTTC

V: TRBV12-5
size: -
J: TRBJ2-7
D: TRBD1
CDR3: CASGFGTGREEQYF
DNA: TGTGCTAGTGGTTTCGGGACAGGGCGCGAGGAGCAGTACTTC

V: TRBV28
size: many
J: TRBJ1-2
D: -
CDR3: CASSTPEGGRTSYTF
DNA: TGTGCCAGCAGTACCCCGGAGGGGGGGAGGACTAGCTACACCTTC

V: TRBV6-1
size: -
J: TRBJ2-7
D: -
CDR3: CASSPRGGGTNCEQYF
DNA: TGTGCCAGCAGTCCGAGGGGGGGTGGTACAAACTGCGAGCAGTACTTC

V: TRBV12-3/TRBV12-4
size: -
J: TRBJ1-2
D: -
CDR3: CASTNQTSMYLCATVLYGYTF
DNA: -

V: TRBV5-1
size: -
J: TRBJ2-3
D: TRBD1
CDR3: CASSGTGVTDTQYF
DNA: TGCGCCAGCTCCGGGACAGGGGTCACAGATACGCAGTATTTT

V: TRBV12-5
size: many
J: TRBJ1-5
D: -
CDR3: CASGPIDTFSNQPQHF
DNA: TGTGCTAGTGGTCCCATCGACACTTTTAGCAATCAGCCCCAGCATTTT